A single T cell receptor beta chain is shown here with its context. The data were obtained in a study of shared T cell receptors in the human thymus. Germline V CDR1 and CDR2: SEHNR, FQNEAQ (reference sequence). The CDR3 loop spans 17 amino acids. V shed 5 bases and J 4 bases; nucleotides not matched to a gene: 7. Some clones are missing from TCRdb's copy, which holds only in-frame ones; the method was immunoSEQ multiplex PCR. The table shows more than 550,000 clones, with 87% occurring only once. The sample was also linked to a second study, of human thymus T cells.

Sequenced material: thymocytes. The sequence was collected from a boy in the first two years of life with a congenital heart defect. This sequence joins TRBV7-9 and TRBJ2-1; the match to TRBD2 covers 14 bases. The CDR3 is CASSRGTSGRAYNEQFF. Here the CDR3 DNA reads TGTGCCAGCAGCCGAGGGACTAGCGGGAGAGCGTACAATGAGCAGTTCTTC.